This record concerns one T cell receptor (beta chain) sequence. Germline CDR1 and CDR2: SGHRS and YFSETQ. This CDR3 is 13 amino acids long. The V end lost 1 base, the J end lost 5 bases, and 9 bases lay between the germline ends. These data originate in a study of T cell changes during pregnancy in multiple sclerosis. The method was immunoSEQ multiplex PCR; TCRdb's version includes in-frame clones alone and lacks a portion of them. The data hold about 44,000 clones, with over 85% observed a single time. The chain couples TRBV5-1 to TRBJ2-5, with D tentatively TRBD1 (5 bases). This TCR was sampled from a female donor with multiple sclerosis, enrolled in a pregnancy study. The material was CD4+ T cells from peripheral blood mononuclear cells, obtained in the first trimester of pregnancy. As DNA, the CDR3 is TGCGCCAGCAGCTTGAACGCAGGGGAGACCCAGTACTTC. It yields the protein CASSLNAGETQYF.